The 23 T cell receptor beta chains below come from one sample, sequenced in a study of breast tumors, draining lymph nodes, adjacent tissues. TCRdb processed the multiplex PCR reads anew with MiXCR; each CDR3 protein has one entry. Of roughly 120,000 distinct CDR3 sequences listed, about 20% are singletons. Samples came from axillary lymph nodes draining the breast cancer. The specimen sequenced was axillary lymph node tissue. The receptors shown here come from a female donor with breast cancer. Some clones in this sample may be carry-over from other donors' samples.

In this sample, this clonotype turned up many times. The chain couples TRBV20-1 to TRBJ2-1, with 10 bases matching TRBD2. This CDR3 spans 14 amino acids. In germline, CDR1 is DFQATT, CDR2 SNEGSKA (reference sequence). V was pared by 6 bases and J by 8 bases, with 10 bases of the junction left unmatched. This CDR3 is CSAEGGLAFDEQFF. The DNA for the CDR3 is TGCAGTGCGGAAGGGGGACTAGCGTTCGATGAGCAGTTCTTC.

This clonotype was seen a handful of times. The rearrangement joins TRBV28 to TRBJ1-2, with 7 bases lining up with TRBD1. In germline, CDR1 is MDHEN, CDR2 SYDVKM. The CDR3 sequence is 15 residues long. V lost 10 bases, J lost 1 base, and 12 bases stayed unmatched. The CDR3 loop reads CANSPGGEYNYGYTF. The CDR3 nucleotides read TGTGCCAACTCCCCAGGGGGAGAGTATAACTATGGCTACACCTTC.

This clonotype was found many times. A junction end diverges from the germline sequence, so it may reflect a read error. The CDR3 sequence is CSARGTSGEETQYF. In nucleotides, the CDR3 is TGCAGTGCGAGAGGGACTAGCGGAGAAGAGACCCAGTACTTC. The J gene is TRBJ2-5, the V gene TRBV20-1; 11 positions agree with TRBD2. This CDR3 is built from 14 residues. Germline CDR1 is DFQATT and CDR2 is SNEGSKA (reference sequence).

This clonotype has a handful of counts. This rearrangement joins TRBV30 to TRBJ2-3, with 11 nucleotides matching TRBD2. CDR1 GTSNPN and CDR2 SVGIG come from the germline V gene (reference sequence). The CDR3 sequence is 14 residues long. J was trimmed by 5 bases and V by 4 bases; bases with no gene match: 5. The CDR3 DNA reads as TGTGCCTGGAATAGACTAGCGGGATTAGATACGCAGTATTTT. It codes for CAWNRLAGLDTQYF.

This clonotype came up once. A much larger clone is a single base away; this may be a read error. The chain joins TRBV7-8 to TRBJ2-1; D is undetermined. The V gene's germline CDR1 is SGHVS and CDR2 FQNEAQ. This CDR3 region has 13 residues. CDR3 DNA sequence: TGTGCCAGCGGCTTAGGCTCAGACAATGAGCAGTTCTTC. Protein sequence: CASGLGSDNEQFF.

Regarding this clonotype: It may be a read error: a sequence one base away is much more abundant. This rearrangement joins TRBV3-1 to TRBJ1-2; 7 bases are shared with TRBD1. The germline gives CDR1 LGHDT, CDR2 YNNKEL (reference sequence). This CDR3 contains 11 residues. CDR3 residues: CAGSQGEGYTF. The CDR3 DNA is TGTGCCGGCAGCCAGGGGGAGGGCTACACCTTC. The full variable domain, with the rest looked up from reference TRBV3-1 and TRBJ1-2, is DTAVSQTPKYLVTQMGNDKSIKCEQNLGHDTMYWYKQDSKKFLKIMFSYNNKELIINETVPNRFSPKSPDKAHLNLHINSLELGDSAVYFCAGSQGEGYTFGSGTRLTVV.

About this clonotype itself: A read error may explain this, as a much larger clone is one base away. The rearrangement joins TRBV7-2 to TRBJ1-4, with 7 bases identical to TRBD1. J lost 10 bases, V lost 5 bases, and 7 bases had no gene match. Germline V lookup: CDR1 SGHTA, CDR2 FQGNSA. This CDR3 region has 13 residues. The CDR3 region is CASSGQGEVKLFF. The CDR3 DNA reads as TGTGCCAGCAGCGGGCAGGGGGAAGTAAAACTGTTTTTT. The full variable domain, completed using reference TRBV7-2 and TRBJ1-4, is GAGVSQSPSNKVTEKGKDVELRCDPISGHTALYWYRQSLGQGLEFLIYFQGNSAPDKSGLPSDRFSAERTGGSVSTLTIQRTQQEDSAVYLCASSGQGEVKLFFGSGTQLSVL.

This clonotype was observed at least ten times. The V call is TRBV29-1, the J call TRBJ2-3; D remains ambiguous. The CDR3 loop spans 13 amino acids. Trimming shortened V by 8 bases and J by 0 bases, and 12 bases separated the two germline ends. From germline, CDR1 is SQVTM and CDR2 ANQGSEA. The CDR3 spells CSLIADSTDTQYF. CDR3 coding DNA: TGCAGCTTAATAGCAGACAGCACAGATACGCAGTATTTT.

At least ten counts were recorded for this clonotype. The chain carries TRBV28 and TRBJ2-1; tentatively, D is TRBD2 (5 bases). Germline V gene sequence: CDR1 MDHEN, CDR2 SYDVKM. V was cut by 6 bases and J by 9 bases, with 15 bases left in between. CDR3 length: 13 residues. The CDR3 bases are TGTGCCAGCAGCCCGCCGGAGGTCGGTGAGCAGTTCTTC. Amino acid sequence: CASSPPEVGEQFF.

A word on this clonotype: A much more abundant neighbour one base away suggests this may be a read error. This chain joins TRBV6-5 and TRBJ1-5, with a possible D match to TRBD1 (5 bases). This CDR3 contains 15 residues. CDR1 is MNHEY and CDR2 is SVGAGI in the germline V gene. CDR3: CASSGGGGGNQPQRF. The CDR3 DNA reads TGTGCCAGCAGTGGGGGTGGGGGGGGAAATCAGCCCCAGCGTTTT.

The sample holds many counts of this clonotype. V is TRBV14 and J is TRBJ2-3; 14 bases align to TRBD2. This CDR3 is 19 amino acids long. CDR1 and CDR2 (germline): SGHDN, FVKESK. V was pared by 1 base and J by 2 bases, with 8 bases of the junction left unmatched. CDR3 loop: CASSQGGTSGGDPTDTQYF. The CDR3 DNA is TGTGCCAGCAGCCAAGGCGGGACTAGCGGGGGTGACCCCACAGATACGCAGTATTTT.

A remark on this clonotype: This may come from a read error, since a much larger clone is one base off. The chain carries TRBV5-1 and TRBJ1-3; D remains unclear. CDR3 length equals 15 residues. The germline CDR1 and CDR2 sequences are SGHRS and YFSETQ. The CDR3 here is CASSLGFTVGNAIYF. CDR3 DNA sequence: TGCGCCAGCAGCTTGGGATTCACAGTTGGAAACGCCATATATTTT. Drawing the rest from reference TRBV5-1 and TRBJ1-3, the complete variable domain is KAGVTQTPRYLIKTRGQQVTLSCSPISGHRSVSWYQQTPGQGLQFLFEYFSETQRNKGNFPGRFSGRQFSNSRSEMNVSTLELGDSALYLCASSLGFTVGNAIYFGEGSWLTVV.

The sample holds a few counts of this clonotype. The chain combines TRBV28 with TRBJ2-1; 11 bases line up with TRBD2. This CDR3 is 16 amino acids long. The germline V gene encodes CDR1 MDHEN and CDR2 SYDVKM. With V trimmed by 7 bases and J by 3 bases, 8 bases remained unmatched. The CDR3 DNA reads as TGTGCCAGCAAAACATCCGGGACTAGCGGCTACAATGAGCAGTTCTTC. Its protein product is CASKTSGTSGYNEQFF.

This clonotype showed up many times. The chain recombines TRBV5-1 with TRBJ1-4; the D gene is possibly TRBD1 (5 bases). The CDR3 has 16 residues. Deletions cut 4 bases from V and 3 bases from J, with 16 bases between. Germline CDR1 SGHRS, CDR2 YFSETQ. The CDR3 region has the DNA TGCGCCAGCAGCCTAGGGACCAATGCAGCTAATGAAAAACTGTTTTTT. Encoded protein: CASSLGTNAANEKLFF.

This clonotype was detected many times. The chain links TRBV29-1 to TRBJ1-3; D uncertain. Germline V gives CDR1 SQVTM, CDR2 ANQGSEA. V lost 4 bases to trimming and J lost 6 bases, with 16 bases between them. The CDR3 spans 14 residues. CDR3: CSVVVGPRENTIYF. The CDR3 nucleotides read TGCAGCGTTGTAGTGGGTCCTCGGGAAAACACCATATATTTT.

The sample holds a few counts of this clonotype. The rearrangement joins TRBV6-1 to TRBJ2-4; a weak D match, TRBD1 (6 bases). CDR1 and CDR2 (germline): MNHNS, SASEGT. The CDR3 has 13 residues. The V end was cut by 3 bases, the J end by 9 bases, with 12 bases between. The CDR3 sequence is CASSDVQGSIQYF. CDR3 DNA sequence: TGTGCCAGCAGTGACGTACAGGGAAGCATTCAGTACTTC.

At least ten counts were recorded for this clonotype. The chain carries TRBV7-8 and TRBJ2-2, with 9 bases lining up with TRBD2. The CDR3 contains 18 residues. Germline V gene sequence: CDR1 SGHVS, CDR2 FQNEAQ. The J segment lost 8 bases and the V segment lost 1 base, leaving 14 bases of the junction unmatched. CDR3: CASSLEASGVLNGGELFF. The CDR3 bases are TGTGCCAGCAGCTTAGAGGCTAGCGGGGTCCTCAACGGGGGGGAGCTGTTTTTT.

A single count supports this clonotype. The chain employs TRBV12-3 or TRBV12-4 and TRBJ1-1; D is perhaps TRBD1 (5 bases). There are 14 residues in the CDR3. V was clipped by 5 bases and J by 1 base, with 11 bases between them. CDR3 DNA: TGTGCCAGCAGTCCGACAGAACGGAACACTGAAGCTTTCTTT. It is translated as CASSPTERNTEAFF.

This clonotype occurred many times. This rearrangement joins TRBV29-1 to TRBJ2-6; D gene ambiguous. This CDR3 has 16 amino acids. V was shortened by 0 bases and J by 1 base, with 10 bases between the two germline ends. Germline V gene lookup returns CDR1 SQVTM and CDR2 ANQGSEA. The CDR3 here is CSVEDAVDSGANVLTF. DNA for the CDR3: TGCAGCGTTGAAGATGCAGTTGATTCTGGGGCCAACGTCCTGACTTTC.

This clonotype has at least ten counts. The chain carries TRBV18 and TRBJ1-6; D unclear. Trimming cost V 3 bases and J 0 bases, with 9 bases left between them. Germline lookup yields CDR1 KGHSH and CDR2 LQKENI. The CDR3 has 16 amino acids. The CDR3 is CASSPASSSYNSPLHF. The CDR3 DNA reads TGTGCCAGCTCACCCGCCAGTAGCTCCTATAATTCACCCCTCCACTTT.

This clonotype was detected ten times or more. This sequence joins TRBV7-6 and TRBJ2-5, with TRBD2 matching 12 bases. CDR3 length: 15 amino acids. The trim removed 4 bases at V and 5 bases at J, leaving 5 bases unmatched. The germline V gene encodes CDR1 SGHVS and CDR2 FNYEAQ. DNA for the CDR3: TGTGCCAGCAGCTCCACTAGCGGGGGGCTGGAGACCCAGTACTTC. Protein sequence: CASSSTSGGLETQYF.

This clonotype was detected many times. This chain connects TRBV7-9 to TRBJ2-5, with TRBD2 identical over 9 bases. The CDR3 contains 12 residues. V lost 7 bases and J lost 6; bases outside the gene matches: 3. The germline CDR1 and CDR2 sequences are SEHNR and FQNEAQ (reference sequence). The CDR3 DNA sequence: TGTGCCAGCAAAGCGGGAGGTCAGACCCAGTACTTC. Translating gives CASKAGGQTQYF.

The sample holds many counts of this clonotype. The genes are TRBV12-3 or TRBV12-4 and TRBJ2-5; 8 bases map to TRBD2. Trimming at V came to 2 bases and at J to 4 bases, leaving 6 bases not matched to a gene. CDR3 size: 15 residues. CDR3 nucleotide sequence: TGTGCCAGCAGTTTATACTCGGGGGGGGGAGAGACCCAGTACTTC. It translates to CASSLYSGGGETQYF.